The rows below give T cell receptor beta chains drawn from one sample of a study of cytomegalovirus exposure and HLA in healthy donors. The method was immunoSEQ multiplex PCR; TCRdb's version includes in-frame clones alone and lacks a portion of them. The top ten clones hold around 3.5% of a sample with 99,000 or so clones, around three quarters of them seen once. What was sequenced was PBMCs. The receptors were sampled from a male donor in good health and CMV-seropositive. CDR3s include the opening cysteine and the closing phenylalanine or tryptophan. D genes are given only for firm matches. The listing skips clone size in some rows; elsewhere it reads once, few, many or a size class.

NA	TRBV7-9	TRBD1	TRBJ2-2	TGTGCCAGCAGCCCGAGACAGGGGGCGAATCGGTACACCGGGGAGCTGTTTTTT	CASSPRQGANRYTGELFF
NA	TRBV7-8	NA	TRBJ1-6	TGTGCCAGCAGCTTGGGGACACGCCTTGGGAATTCACCCCTCCACTTT	CASSLGTRLGNSPLHF
few	TRBV29-1	TRBD1	TRBJ1-2	TGCAGCGTGGTCACAGGGGAGGCCTATGGCTACACCTTC	CSVVTGEAYGYTF
NA	TRBV6-6	TRBD1	TRBJ1-4	TGTGCCAGCAGTTACTCGGGACAGGGTGATAATGAAAAACTGTTTTTT	CASSYSGQGDNEKLFF
NA	TRBV7-9	NA	TRBJ1-4	TGTGCCAGCAGCTACGACCTAGTAGCTAATGAAAAACTGTTTTTT	CASSYDLVANEKLFF
NA	TRBV15	NA	TRBJ1-2	TGTGCCACCAGCCGACCGGGAGCAAGCTATGGCTACACCTTC	CATSRPGASYGYTF
NA	TRBV5-4	NA	TRBJ2-3	TGTGCCAGCAGCCCCGGGGTCTTAGCGGGCACAGATACGCAGTATTTT	CASSPGVLAGTDTQYF
once	TRBV5-1	NA	TRBJ1-6	TGCGCCAGCAGCTTGCAAGCCCCGGGACACATTTCTTCACCCCTCCACTTT	CASSLQAPGHISSPLHF
few	TRBV19	NA	TRBJ2-1	TGTGCCAGTAGTCAATCGGGGTATGAGCAGTTCTTC	CASSQSGYEQFF
few	TRBV4-3	TRBD1	TRBJ1-4	TGCGCCAGCAGCCAAGATATACAGGGGAGCGGACTGTTTTTT	CASSQDIQGSGLFF
once	TRBV19	NA	TRBJ1-4	TGTGCCAGTACATGGACAGAAGATACTAATGAAAAACTGTTTTTT	CASTWTEDTNEKLFF
NA	TRBV6-5	NA	TRBJ1-5	TGTGCCAGCAGTTACTCGTCAGGGGCGGGCAATCAGCCCCAGCATTTT	CASSYSSGAGNQPQHF
NA	TRBV7-9	TRBD1	TRBJ2-1	TGTGCCAGCAGCTTGGGGGACAGGGAACAGTTCTTC	CASSLGDREQFF
NA	TRBV11-2	NA	TRBJ1-4	TGTGCCAGCAGCCGGGGAGTTAATGAAAAACTGTTTTTT	CASSRGVNEKLFF
NA	TRBV2	TRBD1	TRBJ1-1	TGTGCCAGCAGCATACAGGGGGCTGTCACTGAAGCTTTCTTT	CASSIQGAVTEAFF
few	TRBV5-6	TRBD1	TRBJ2-3	TGTGCCAGCAGCTTGAGACAGGGACCGACAGATACGCAGTATTTT	CASSLRQGPTDTQYF
NA	TRBV6-5	NA	TRBJ2-7	TGTGCCAGCAAGACCAGGGGCTACGAGCAGTACTTC	CASKTRGYEQYF
few	TRBV5-5	NA	TRBJ1-2	TGTGCCAGCAGCTTGGAAGGGACAACTAACTATGGCTACACCTTC	CASSLEGTTNYGYTF
NA	TRBV6-5	TRBD2	TRBJ2-1	TGTGCCAGCAGTCTCTCCGGAGCGGGGGATGAGCAGTTCTTC	CASSLSGAGDEQFF
NA	TRBV19	NA	TRBJ2-1	TGTGCCAGTAGTATCTCTCCTAGGCGGGATGAGCAGTTCTTC	CASSISPRRDEQFF
NA	TRBV5-4	TRBD2	TRBJ2-5	TGTGCCAGCAGCAAGGGACTAGCGGGGGGGCAGGAGACCCAGTACTTC	CASSKGLAGGQETQYF
once	TRBV15	NA	TRBJ2-3	TGTGCCACCAGCAGAGGGGGCCAGGGAGGTTTGGATACGCAGTATTTT	CATSRGGQGGLDTQYF
NA	TRBV4-1	NA	TRBJ1-4	TGCGCCAGCAGAGCGGCCGCAACTAATGAAAAACTGTTTTTT	CASRAAATNEKLFF
NA	TRBV5-1	TRBD2	TRBJ2-2	TGCGCCAGCAGCGGTGGGACTAGAACGGGCACCGGGGAGCTGTTTTTT	CASSGGTRTGTGELFF
NA	TRBV5-4	TRBD1	TRBJ1-4	TGTGCCAGCAGCTCACCAGGGGGACATGAAAAACTGTTTTTT	CASSSPGGHEKLFF
once	TRBV7-6	NA	TRBJ2-2	TGTGCCAGCAGCTGGACAGAGAACACCGGGGAGCTGTTTTTT	CASSWTENTGELFF
few	TRBV18	NA	TRBJ1-2	TGTGCCAGCTCACCATCCACGGGTAGGATCTATGGCTACACCTTC	CASSPSTGRIYGYTF
NA	TRBV5-4	NA	TRBJ1-1	TGTGCCAGCAGCCTCTCTACGGTACAGACTGAAGCTTTCTTT	CASSLSTVQTEAFF
NA	TRBV5-1	TRBD1	TRBJ2-7	TGCGCCAGCAGCAAAGCGACAGGGGCCTACGAGCAGTACTTC	CASSKATGAYEQYF
few	TRBV5-1	NA	TRBJ2-5	TGCGCCAGCAGCTTGGAACTATATGAGACCCAGTACTTC	CASSLELYETQYF
NA	TRBV5-1	NA	TRBJ1-5	TGCGCCAGCACCCTTCCCGCGTCCCAGCCCCAGCATTTT	CASTLPASQPQHF
NA	TRBV27	NA	TRBJ2-5	TGTGCCAGCAGTTTCTGGGGAGACCAAGAGACCCAGTACTTC	CASSFWGDQETQYF
NA	TRBV6-5	NA	TRBJ2-7	TGTGCCAGCTGGGGGGGGACACCCCCCGTCTACGAGCAGTACTTC	CASWGGTPPVYEQYF
NA	TRBV11-3	NA	TRBJ1-2	TGTGCCAGCAGGGTGGGGGCGAATGGCTACACCTTC	CASRVGANGYTF
few	TRBV6-5	NA	TRBJ1-1	TGTGCCAGCAGTTACCAGACTCCCGGGAACACTGAAGCTTTCTTT	CASSYQTPGNTEAFF
NA	TRBV7-2	TRBD2	TRBJ2-3	TGTGCCAGCAGCCTATGGACTAGCGGGGGGGCGAGGAGCACAGATACGCAGTATTTT	CASSLWTSGGARSTDTQYF
NA	TRBV9	NA	TRBJ2-7	TGTGCCAGCAGCGTCGGAGTCGAGCAGTACTTC	CASSVGVEQYF
NA	TRBV6-4	TRBD2	TRBJ2-1	TGTGCCAGCAGTGACCTCAAGCGGGGAGGCTCCTACAATGAGCAGTTCTTC	CASSDLKRGGSYNEQFF
NA	TRBV6-5	NA	TRBJ1-5	TGTGCCAGCAGGATACAGGGATATAGCAATCAGCCCCAGCATTTT	CASRIQGYSNQPQHF
NA	TRBV23-1	TRBD1	TRBJ2-3	TGCGCCAGCAGTCAATCGGGGGACAGGGGACGCACAGATACGCAGTATTTT	CASSQSGDRGRTDTQYF
NA	TRBV18	NA	TRBJ1-5	TGTGCCTCCTCCGGGGGGGGAGGAGATCAGCCCCAGCATTTT	CASSGGGGDQPQHF
NA	TRBV19	NA	TRBJ1-5	TGTGCCAGTAGTATAAGCCAGGTTAATCAGCCCCAGCATTTT	CASSISQVNQPQHF
NA	TRBV19	TRBD1	TRBJ1-2	TGTGCCAGTAGTACGTCGGGACAGGGAATTCTTGGCTACACCTTC	CASSTSGQGILGYTF
NA	TRBV7-9	TRBD1	TRBJ2-7	TGTGCCAGCAGCTCCCACCCGGACAGGCCATCCTACGAGCAGTACTTC	CASSSHPDRPSYEQYF
NA	TRBV9	NA	TRBJ2-3	TGTGCCAGCAGCGAGGAGTTCACAGATACGCAGTATTTT	CASSEEFTDTQYF
NA	TRBV10-3	TRBD2	TRBJ2-2	TGTGCCATCAGTGCTAGCGGGGGGGGAACCGGGGAGCTGTTTTTT	CAISASGGGTGELFF
NA	TRBV7-9	NA	TRBJ1-2	TGTGCCAGCAGCTTAGAAGGTGCAGGAAGGAACTATGGCTACACCTTC	CASSLEGAGRNYGYTF
NA	TRBV25-1	TRBD2	TRBJ2-1	TGTGCCAGCCTGGCTAGCGGGGGATCTCAGTTCTTC	CASLASGGSQFF
NA	TRBV10-3	NA	TRBJ2-7	TGTGCCATCAGTGATCGTACAGCTACCTACGAGCAGTACTTC	CAISDRTATYEQYF
once	TRBV30	TRBD1	TRBJ1-6	TGTGCCTGGAGTGGACAGGGGAATTCACCCCTCCACTTT	CAWSGQGNSPLHF